The rows below give T cell receptor beta chains drawn from one sample of a study of T-cell memory formation after mild COVID-19. TCRdb processed the 5' RACE reads anew with MiXCR; each CDR3 protein has one entry. The table lists 400,000 to 500,000 distinct CDR3 sequences, about 20% of them singletons. Sequenced: PBMCs or a T cell subset sorted from them (not recorded which). These receptors were taken from an adult woman who had mild COVID-19 (a few samples of this study predate the infection). Cell type and time point are not known. The CDR3 runs from the conserved cysteine through the conserved F or W. A D gene is named only where the DNA matches it firmly. Clone sizes are given selectively: once, few, many, or a class where the clone is expanded.

clone size: few; V gene: TRBV20-1; D gene: TRBD2; CDR3 protein: CSARAPRGRTYEQYF
clone size: .; V gene: TRBV6-6; D gene: TRBD1; CDR3 protein: CASSLSGTGLYGYTF
clone size: few; V gene: TRBV14; D gene: TRBD2; CDR3 protein: CASSQGYKAGLANEQFF
clone size: few; V gene: TRBV4-3; D gene: .; CDR3 protein: CASSQDNRAGYGYTF
clone size: .; V gene: TRBV11-3; D gene: .; CDR3 protein: CASSLTVVFDEQFF
clone size: .; V gene: TRBV12-3/TRBV12-4; D gene: .; CDR3 protein: CASSFFGNTEAFF
clone size: few; V gene: TRBV7-2; D gene: TRBD1; CDR3 protein: CASSLQRTGTDTQYF
clone size: .; V gene: TRBV29-1; D gene: .; CDR3 protein: CSVETSSNQPQHF
clone size: .; V gene: TRBV7-2; D gene: .; CDR3 protein: CASSLGRQGEMFF
clone size: .; V gene: TRBV20-1; D gene: .; CDR3 protein: CSASGHLDYEQYF
clone size: few; V gene: TRBV5-1; D gene: TRBD2; CDR3 protein: CASSLEPSGGVTEQYF
clone size: .; V gene: TRBV7-3; D gene: .; CDR3 protein: CASSLQERISEQYF
clone size: few; V gene: TRBV9; D gene: .; CDR3 protein: CASSVVPTRTSGEQFF
clone size: few; V gene: TRBV24-1; D gene: TRBD1; CDR3 protein: CATSDPKQGASNEQFF
clone size: few; V gene: TRBV7-6; D gene: TRBD2; CDR3 protein: CASSWTSGATDTQYF
clone size: few; V gene: TRBV12-3/TRBV12-4; D gene: TRBD2; CDR3 protein: CASSINLAGAYNEQFF
clone size: .; V gene: TRBV19; D gene: TRBD1; CDR3 protein: CASSVHQGAGGYTF
clone size: few; V gene: TRBV7-2; D gene: TRBD1; CDR3 protein: CASRPLTGAYEQYF
clone size: .; V gene: TRBV7-6; D gene: .; CDR3 protein: CASSSMEGNQPQHF
clone size: .; V gene: TRBV6-5; D gene: .; CDR3 protein: CASSVSGGGSYNEQFF
clone size: .; V gene: TRBV5-1; D gene: TRBD1; CDR3 protein: CASSLTDRGRGTGELFF
clone size: many; V gene: TRBV7-9; D gene: .; CDR3 protein: CASSPGTTNEKLFF
clone size: .; V gene: TRBV12-3/TRBV12-4; D gene: TRBD1; CDR3 protein: CASSPRDSGAQYF
clone size: many; V gene: TRBV12-3/TRBV12-4; D gene: .; CDR3 protein: CASSPEAAFGYGYTF
clone size: few; V gene: TRBV6-5; D gene: .; CDR3 protein: CASSSEAETQYF
clone size: few; V gene: TRBV18; D gene: TRBD1; CDR3 protein: CASSANRGGTDTQYF
clone size: .; V gene: TRBV18; D gene: .; CDR3 protein: CASSPPQGLGYGYTF
clone size: few; V gene: TRBV6-2/TRBV6-3; D gene: .; CDR3 protein: CASSPSLGYTF
clone size: few; V gene: TRBV5-4; D gene: TRBD1; CDR3 protein: CASNRGGTGAGEQYF
clone size: .; V gene: TRBV7-3; D gene: TRBD2; CDR3 protein: CASSHRGTSGPDTQYF
clone size: .; V gene: TRBV7-2; D gene: .; CDR3 protein: CASSSFGLSTGELFF
clone size: few; V gene: TRBV20-1; D gene: TRBD1; CDR3 protein: CSAGDRGREETQYF
clone size: few; V gene: TRBV20-1; D gene: .; CDR3 protein: CSARQAGLTYEQYF
clone size: .; V gene: TRBV14; D gene: .; CDR3 protein: CASSQSRGQIAHGELFF
clone size: .; V gene: TRBV6-2/TRBV6-3; D gene: TRBD2; CDR3 protein: CASRPRWSGRNTGELFF
clone size: .; V gene: TRBV14; D gene: .; CDR3 protein: CASSQDYSRDTQYF
clone size: few; V gene: TRBV6-2/TRBV6-3; D gene: TRBD1; CDR3 protein: CASSAPSGQSYGYTF